A selection of T cell receptor beta chains follows, all from one sample in a study of Ad26.COV2.S vaccination and SARS-CoV-2 variants. TCRdb keeps only in-frame clones here, not all; method: immunoSEQ multiplex PCR. The sample has about 400,000 clones, roughly 85% seen once. The starting material was peripheral blood, obtained in a trial of Ad26.COV2.S vaccine versus placebo. The receptors shown here come from a person between 18 and 65 years old who received the Ad26.COV2.S COVID-19 vaccine or a placebo. Each CDR3 is given with its conserved first and last residue.

V	J	CDR3
TRBV25-1	TRBJ1-1	CASSGWDLETEAFF
TRBV6-4	TRBJ2-3	CASGVGRGGPDTQYF
TRBV5-4	TRBJ2-7	CASSFYGLAGVEQYF
TRBV6-2/TRBV6-3	TRBJ2-5	CASSYPPGGMKTQYF
TRBV7-2	TRBJ1-3	CASSFSVSNTIYF
TRBV4-1	TRBJ1-3	CASSQVRGFTGNTIYF
TRBV19	TRBJ2-7	CASSSLDRSYEQYF
TRBV7-9	TRBJ1-1	CASSLKGGTEAFF
TRBV29-1	TRBJ1-5	CSVLQGNQPQHF
TRBV5-6	TRBJ1-1	CASSQARGREAFF
TRBV18	TRBJ1-6	CASSPVGNSYNSPLHF
TRBV7-3	TRBJ2-3	CASSLRQGKDTQYF
TRBV3-1/TRBV3-2	TRBJ1-5	CASSQEGDRVEQPQHF
TRBV21-1	TRBJ1-1	CASSSGGGEDTEAFF
TRBV9	TRBJ2-6	CASSVGGYPSSGANVLTF
TRBV27	TRBJ2-4	CASSFIGPQNIQYF
TRBV3-1/TRBV3-2	TRBJ2-7	CACSKAAGEQYF
TRBV18	TRBJ1-1	CASAPRTGDTEAFF
TRBV5-1	TRBJ1-1	CASSLIGRNTEAFF
TRBV5-1	TRBJ2-4	CASSSDTVTNIQYF
TRBV6-2/TRBV6-3	TRBJ1-1	CASSLAMLTEAFF
TRBV7-2	TRBJ1-2	CASSLAGGTANYGYTF
TRBV2	TRBJ2-7	CARSSGGYEQYF
TRBV11-2	TRBJ2-1	CASSLETSGGANEQFF
TRBV5-6	TRBJ1-2	CASSLASGWANYGYTF
TRBV6-1	TRBJ2-1	CASSGGLSAAYNEQFF
TRBV18	TRBJ2-3	CASSSASGKDVDTQYF
TRBV3-1/TRBV3-2	TRBJ1-2	CASSLTGFVDYGYTF
TRBV7-7	TRBJ2-1	CASSLSRERDNEQFF
TRBV25-1	TRBJ1-5	CASSDYRGPGQPQHF
TRBV20-1	TRBJ1-2	CSAANYGYTF
TRBV6-5	TRBJ1-1	CASFLGFENTEAFF
TRBV6-5	TRBJ1-1	CASSYKWGSNTEAFF
TRBV4-3	TRBJ2-6	CASSHGPAGANVLTF
TRBV27	TRBJ1-2	CASSLTGETNYGYTF
TRBV5-4	TRBJ2-3	CASSLISRGASTDTQYF
TRBV4-2	TRBJ2-6	CASSQEPGSGANVLTF
TRBV9	TRBJ2-3	CASSVERGVGTDTQYF
TRBV7-2	TRBJ1-2	CASSPIQDYTF
TRBV7-6	TRBJ2-5	CASSLVPRVETQYF
TRBV7-9	TRBJ1-6	CASSMRTGLSLHF
TRBV7-2	TRBJ2-3	CASSPRDSTTDTQYF
TRBV3-1/TRBV3-2	TRBJ1-1	CASSLRGYTEAFF
TRBV25-1	TRBJ1-2	CASSDGGLAGYTF
TRBV10-3	TRBJ1-1	CAIRGALAGGTEAFF
TRBV5-1	TRBJ2-3	CASSLARLSSGDTDTQYF
TRBV14	TRBJ2-2	CASSQDVRAGELFF
TRBV7-9	TRBJ1-1	CASSGWDTEAFF
TRBV27	TRBJ1-5	CASSLSLGNQPQHF
TRBV5-6	TRBJ1-1	CASSLLKGSEAFF
TRBV5-4	TRBJ2-3	CASSNRARSTDTQYF
TRBV5-5	TRBJ1-5	CASSADSRVYGQPQHF
TRBV2	TRBJ1-3	CASRDGGSGNTIYF
TRBV5-1	TRBJ2-2	CASSLRQGVTGELFF